This T cell receptor (beta chain) was identified during a study of blood T cells in healthy people across ages. The CDR3 totals 16 residues. Trimming left V 0 bases short and J 2 bases short, with 14 bases between. Germline CDR1 reads MNHEY; CDR2 reads SVGEGT. A second PCR of 7 to 11 cycles used a sample-barcoded 5' primer and a J-beta primer mix. Every sample produced at least 2.5 million CDR3-containing paired-end reads. In TCRdb, the 5' RACE reads were re-called with MiXCR into one record per CDR3 protein. The table lists approximately 780,000 distinct CDR3 sequences, roughly 24% of them singletons, with around 3% in the top ten. In addition, the sample was reused for a study of T cells of mothers and their children. According to that study: Every mother supplied over 9.5 million TCR beta CDR3 reads and every child approximately 2.8 million. Normalized overlap was always slightly, never significantly, higher in related than unrelated mother-child pairs. Persisting microchimeric T cell clones went undetected.

The genes are TRBV6-2 or TRBV6-3 and TRBJ2-7; tentatively, D is TRBD1 (6 bases). The source of this sequence is a boy aged 5 to 17 in good health. The sequenced sample was blood. The CDR3 reads CASSYSGGGQTYEQYF. As DNA, the CDR3 is TGTGCCAGCAGTTACTCTGGTGGGGGCCAGACCTACGAGCAGTACTTC.